Listed here is a single TCR beta chain. The antigen is undetermined. These data come from a study of tumor-infiltrating lymphocytes in primary liver carcinoma. In the study overall: The patient population consisted of men and women between 30 and 69 years of age.

Priming with a constant-region primer yielded TCR beta cDNA from 450 to 550 ng total RNA. Researchers made the TCR beta libraries by running three nested multiplex PCR rounds with slightly modified ARM-PCR. The two initial PCR rounds, roughly 9 cycles each, used TRBV1-TRBV30 forward and C-beta reverse primers. TCRdb fed the multiplex PCR reads into MiXCR, producing one record per CDR3 protein. The sample records 100,000 to 150,000 distinct CDR3 sequences, around two thirds being singletons. Study-wide results and caveats: Only about 8-25% of top clones were detected in all five tumor regions. Tumors carried a top-250-clone fraction significantly exceeding that of blood (p = 0.039).

RNA and DNA were co-extracted from approximately 20-30 mg of unsorted bulk tissue. Uniformly, tumor samples exhibited a viable tumor cell fraction exceeding 80%. The CDR3 length is 16 residues. Trimming pared 4 bases from V and 0 bases from J, leaving 10 bases between. Germline V lookup: CDR1 MDHEN, CDR2 SYDVKM. The sequence was obtained from a woman aged 60 to 75 with primary liver carcinoma and hepatitis B virus infection. Sequenced material: liver tumor tissue from sampling region 1. Subset in this sample: tumor region T1, superior pole. The chain combines TRBV28 with TRBJ1-6; no clear D gene. The CDR3 DNA reads as TGTGCCAGCAGTTCGGCCGTCCTCTCCTATAATTCACCCCTCCACTTT. Translation: CASSSAVLSYNSPLHF.